This T cell receptor (beta chain) originates from a study of blood T cell repertoires in COVID-19. Whole-study context: Sample material is recorded as cDNA or gDNA derived from T cells, B-cell-depleted T cells, or PBMCs.

In the authors' methods: Amplification of reference gene primers provided the estimated nucleated cell counts. Profiled with immunoSEQ multiplex PCR; TCRdb holds only in-frame clones, not every one. The DNA gave D and trimming, while V, J and clone size come from that table. The sample shows under 200,000 clones, 80% of them seen only once. Participants were aged about 18 to 100 years from approximately 24 US areas. Two consecutive negative NP/OP PCR tests, clearance, or resolved symptoms defined Cohort 3 recovery. This CDR3 spans 12 amino acids. The V and J ends lost 6 bases and 0 bases respectively, with 5 bases between them. From germline, CDR1 is MNHEY and CDR2 SVGAGI.

The clonotype was recovered from a woman in her sixties or seventies who had recovered from COVID-19. The sample consisted of PBMCs or T cells enriched from blood (not recorded which). This chain uses TRBV6-5 with TRBJ1-2; D is ambiguous. The CDR3 DNA follows: TGTGCCAGCAGACAAGCTAACTATGGCTACACCTTC. Translated, it gives CASRQANYGYTF.